The T cell receptor beta chain described here comes from a study of CD8 T cells in ankylosing spondylitis. TCRdb re-called the 5' RACE reads through MiXCR, storing one row per CDR3 protein. Here the sample spans approximately 100,000 distinct CDR3 sequences, over 6.5% being singletons. V lost 5 bases and J lost 3, with 17 bases in between. The CDR3 totals 16 residues. CDR1 is SEHNR, CDR2 FQNEAQ, per germline (reference sequence). This clonotype was counted many times. The chain combines TRBV7-9 with TRBJ2-1; D is perhaps TRBD1 or TRBD2 (5 bases each). Sequencing was done on a sample of blood, either unsorted or a sorted T cell fraction (not recorded which). This receptor was obtained from a male donor with ankylosing spondylitis or in good health (not recorded which). CDR3: CASSPGALVLYNEQFF. DNA for the CDR3: TGTGCCAGCAGCCCCGGGGCACTCGTCCTCTACAATGAGCAGTTCTTC.